This T cell receptor (beta chain) was profiled in a study of T cell changes during pregnancy in multiple sclerosis. The V gene end was trimmed by 3 bases and the J gene end by 4 bases; junction bases not matched to a gene: 3. This CDR3 has 15 residues. Per the germline V gene, CDR1 is SGHRS and CDR2 is YFSETQ. The assay was immunoSEQ multiplex PCR, and TCRdb's table has in-frame clones only and misses some. This table holds about 110,000 clones, about nine tenths found once. This clone was found once. Here the sequenced sample was peripheral blood, taken in the third trimester of pregnancy. The sequence derives from a female donor in good health, enrolled as a control in a pregnancy study. This chain links TRBV5-1 with TRBJ2-6; 8 nucleotides align to TRBD1. Here the CDR3 reads CASSSGGSGANVLTF. As DNA, the CDR3 is TGCGCCAGCAGCTCAGGGGGCTCGGGGGCCAACGTCCTGACTTTC.